A selection of T cell receptor beta chains follows, all from one sample in a study of STAT5B mutations in CD4+ large granular lymphocyte leukemia. Sequencing was performed with immunoSEQ multiplex PCR; in TCRdb, only in-frame clones are kept and a portion is missing. Among roughly 40,000 clones listed, 80% to 90% were seen once. Sequencing was carried out using CD4+ T cells from blood buffy coats. The receptor source for this set is a human donor in good health. The CDR3 runs from the conserved cysteine through the conserved F or W. The D gene is left open where the match is weak. A row's size may be missing; if present it is once, few, many or a size class.

D,V,J,size,CDR3,DNA
TRBD1,TRBV30,TRBJ1-4,.,CAWSGDRAKGEKLFF,TGTGCCTGGAGTGGGGACAGGGCGAAAGGTGAAAAACTGTTTTTT
.,TRBV19,TRBJ2-1,.,CASRTAASRGIYNEQFF,TGTGCCAGTAGAACCGCGGCGTCGCGCGGGATTTACAATGAGCAGTTCTTC
TRBD1,TRBV19,TRBJ2-5,.,CASSRDSYSRETQYF,TGTGCCAGTAGTAGGGACAGTTATTCACGGGAGACCCAGTACTTC
.,TRBV7-2,TRBJ2-1,.,CASSLAASANNEQFF,TGTGCCAGCAGCTTAGCGGCTAGCGCGAACAATGAGCAGTTCTTC
.,TRBV6-4,TRBJ1-5,once,CASSSEPNQPQHF,TGTGCCAGCAGCTCAGAGCCGAATCAGCCCCAGCATTTT
TRBD1,TRBV28,TRBJ1-2,.,CASAGTGGGYTF,TGTGCCAGTGCCGGGACAGGGGGAGGCTACACCTTC
TRBD1,TRBV6-6,TRBJ2-7,.,CASSPGQGYSYEQYF,TGTGCCAGCAGTCCGGGACAGGGGTACTCCTACGAGCAGTACTTC
.,TRBV29-1,TRBJ1-2,.,CSVKKGDGGYTF,TGCAGCGTTAAAAAAGGGGATGGCGGCTACACCTTC
.,TRBV7-2,TRBJ1-4,once,CASSRYPGKLFF,TGTGCCAGCAGCCGATACCCGGGAAAACTGTTTTTT
.,TRBV7-3,TRBJ2-2,.,CASSLSGIGTGELFF,TGTGCCAGCAGCTTAAGTGGGATCGGGACCGGGGAGCTGTTTTTT
.,TRBV20-1,TRBJ2-5,.,CSAYVGETQYF,TGCAGTGCGTACGTTGGGGAGACCCAGTACTTC
TRBD2,TRBV7-2,TRBJ2-1,.,CASSFTSGPYNEQFF,TGTGCCAGCAGTTTTACTAGCGGACCCTACAATGAGCAGTTCTTC
.,TRBV27,TRBJ2-2,.,CASSLRTVKGGELFF,TGTGCCAGCAGTTTAAGGACGGTGAAGGGCGGGGAGCTGTTTTTT
.,TRBV7-9,TRBJ2-3,.,CASSLVGWSGTHTDTQYF,TGTGCCAGCAGCTTAGTAGGATGGAGTGGGACTCACACAGATACGCAGTATTTT
.,TRBV5-1,TRBJ2-1,.,CASSLAKFVTSTLANEQFF,TGCGCCAGCAGCTTGGCAAAGTTTGTAACTAGCACCTTGGCCAATGAGCAGTTCTTC
.,TRBV10-3,TRBJ2-7,.,CAISGTTGEGYEQYF,TGTGCCATCAGTGGGACTACAGGGGAGGGGTACGAGCAGTACTTC
.,TRBV5-6,TRBJ2-5,.,CASRGRGPETQYF,TGTGCCAGCAGAGGACGGGGCCCAGAGACCCAGTACTTC
TRBD2,TRBV14,TRBJ2-1,.,CASSLGTSGNLDEQFF,TGTGCCAGCAGCCTAGGGACTAGCGGGAACCTCGATGAGCAGTTCTTC
.,TRBV5-6,TRBJ1-2,.,CASSPVSPLADYGYTF,TGTGCCAGCAGCCCAGTCTCGCCTCTAGCGGACTATGGCTACACCTTC
.,TRBV10-3,TRBJ2-7,.,CASRDTTYEQYF,TGTGCCTCCCGGGACACCACCTACGAGCAGTACTTC
TRBD2,TRBV7-3,TRBJ2-3,.,CASSLFGTSGSGTDTQYF,TGTGCCAGCAGCTTATTTGGGACTAGCGGGAGCGGGACAGATACGCAGTATTTT
TRBD1,TRBV7-9,TRBJ1-4,.,CASSPGTANEKLFF,TGTGCCAGCAGCCCCGGGACAGCTAATGAAAAACTGTTTTTT
.,TRBV9,TRBJ1-3,.,CASSVDNSPGNTIYF,TGTGCCAGCAGCGTAGACAACAGTCCTGGAAACACCATATATTTT
TRBD1,TRBV7-2,TRBJ1-5,.,CASSLDRGGSNQPQHF,TGTGCCAGCAGCCTCGACAGGGGAGGTAGCAATCAGCCCCAGCATTTT
.,TRBV9,TRBJ1-3,once,CASSGGSEGLGNTIYF,TGTGCCAGCAGCGGGGGGTCGGAAGGATTAGGAAACACCATATATTTT
.,TRBV29-1,TRBJ2-7,.,CSVPAFSGSTGEQYF,TGCAGCGTCCCCGCTTTTTCTGGCAGCACTGGCGAGCAGTACTTC
.,TRBV10-3,TRBJ1-1,once,CAISESEGSQAFF,TGTGCCATCAGTGAGTCTGAAGGGTCTCAAGCTTTCTTT
.,TRBV6-4,TRBJ2-1,.,CASSRDSGEQFF,TGTGCCAGCAGCAGAGACAGCGGTGAGCAGTTCTTC
TRBD1,TRBV5-1,TRBJ1-1,.,CASSMGDSYTEAFF,TGCGCCAGCAGCATGGGGGACAGTTACACTGAAGCTTTCTTT
TRBD2,TRBV27,TRBJ2-7,.,CASRQAGTLGEQYF,TGTGCCAGCAGACAAGCGGGGACCCTCGGAGAGCAGTACTTC
.,TRBV7-2,TRBJ1-2,.,CASSTPDAPHYGYTF,TGTGCCAGCAGCACGCCGGACGCCCCTCACTATGGCTACACCTTC
.,TRBV30,TRBJ1-1,once,CAWSLQGYTEAFF,TGTGCCTGGAGTCTACAGGGTTACACTGAAGCTTTCTTT
TRBD1,TRBV18,TRBJ2-7,.,CASSPPGTGGVGQYF,TGTGCCAGCTCACCACCGGGGACAGGGGGCGTAGGGCAGTACTTC
.,TRBV5-1,TRBJ2-2,.,CASSLILDTGELFF,TGCGCCAGCAGCTTGATTTTAGACACCGGGGAGCTGTTTTTT
.,TRBV4-1,TRBJ2-7,.,CASSQGRQDFTYEQYF,TGCGCCAGCAGCCAGGGGAGACAGGATTTCACCTACGAGCAGTACTTC
.,TRBV11-2,TRBJ1-1,.,CASSLSIQLNTEAFF,TGTGCCAGCAGCTTGTCGATCCAGCTAAACACTGAAGCTTTCTTT
TRBD2,TRBV10-3,TRBJ2-1,.,CAINSGTSGSGSYNEQFF,TGTGCCATCAACTCCGGGACTAGCGGGAGTGGCTCCTACAATGAGCAGTTCTTC
.,TRBV27,TRBJ1-2,.,CASSLEGRYGYTF,TGTGCCAGCAGTTTAGAGGGGAGGTATGGCTACACCTTC
TRBD1,TRBV23-1,TRBJ1-5,.,CARGQGAGVYQPQHF,TGCGCCAGAGGACAGGGGGCGGGGGTTTATCAGCCCCAGCATTTT